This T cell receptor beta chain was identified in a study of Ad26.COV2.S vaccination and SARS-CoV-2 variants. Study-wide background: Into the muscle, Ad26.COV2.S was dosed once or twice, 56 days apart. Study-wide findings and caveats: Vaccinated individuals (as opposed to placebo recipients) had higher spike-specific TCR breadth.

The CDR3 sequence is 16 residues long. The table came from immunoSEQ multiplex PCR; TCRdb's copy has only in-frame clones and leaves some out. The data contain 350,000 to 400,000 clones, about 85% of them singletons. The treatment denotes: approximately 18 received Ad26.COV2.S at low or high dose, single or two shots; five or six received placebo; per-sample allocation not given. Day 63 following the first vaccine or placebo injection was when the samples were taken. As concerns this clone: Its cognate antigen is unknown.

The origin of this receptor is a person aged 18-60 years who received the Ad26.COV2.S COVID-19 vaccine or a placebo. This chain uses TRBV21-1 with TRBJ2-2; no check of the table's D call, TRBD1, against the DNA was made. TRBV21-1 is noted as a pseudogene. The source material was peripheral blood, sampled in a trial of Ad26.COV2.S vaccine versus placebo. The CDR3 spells CASSKKTRGEAGELFF. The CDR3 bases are TGTGCCAGCAGCAAAAAAACCAGGGGGGAAGCCGGGGAGCTGTTTTTT.